The subject of this entry is one TCR beta chain. It lacks a known antigen. Base qualities were left out, and no much larger clone turns up one base away. TCRbeta CDR3 regions were amplified from genomic DNA by means of the immunoSEQ Assay, a bias-controlled multiplex PCR. As for the authors' bioinformatics: Nucleated cell counts per sample were estimated from amplification of reference gene primers within the assay. To quantify the absolute abundance of each unique TCRbeta CDR3 rearrangement, sequence reads were collapsed and filtered. For each sample, productive Simpson clonality was calculated by taking the square root of Simpson's diversity index across productive rearrangements. This is the immuneACCESS table as TCRdb keeps it, with only in-frame sequences that have V and J called. A part of the clones is gone; compared with another copy, unresolved V genes explain less than half, and the rest is unexplained. D and trimming were read from the DNA, whereas the V and J calls and clone size are those reported in that table. In this sample the table shows 190,000 or so clones, around four fifths of which occur a single time. Roughly 2.8% of the sample is taken by the ten largest.

The data were taken from a study of blood T cell repertoires in COVID-19 (dated by TCRdb to about 2020). Describing the broader study: Samples from collaborators originated in the United States, Italy and Spain and spanned both the acute and convalescent phases of COVID-19. The prospective study material was composed of cDNA or gDNA derived from T cells, B-cell-depleted T cells, or PBMCs. The dataset comprised deeply sampled blood TCRbeta repertoires from subjects exposed to, actively infected with, or recovered from COVID-19. A freely available public database, intended as a resource for researchers studying the immune response to SARS-CoV-2, is where the repertoires were released. Samples came from the ongoing ImmuneRACE study (first 160 participants) plus 1,254 subjects from 6 global collaborators. A de-identified subject ID, COVID-19 status, age in years and sex were almost always included in the sample metadata. Where available, HLA class I and class II types were taken from metadata supplied by the sample provider and were not determined by assay-based typing. What the study reported, not specific to this receptor: How much clinical and demographic metadata was included differed by source and by participant, and the metadata was provided uncurated.

Inclusive of the bounding cysteine and phenylalanine, the CDR3 is 13 residues long. The CDR3 DNA has 39 bases and is translated from base 1. The V end loses 5 bases and the J end loses 8 bases, and a stretch of 15 bases separates them. CDR1 and CDR2 were assigned from the germline V gene (reference sequence) as SEHNR and FQNEAQ. Collaborating institutions collected whole blood in K2EDTA tubes following their own protocols. For TCRbeta analysis, collaborator samples were shipped as frozen whole blood, as isolated PBMCs, or as DNA extracted from either sample type. Recombination linked TRBV7-9 to TRBJ1-2, and the D gene may be TRBD1, 5 bases matching. The specimen was peripheral blood. The sequence came from a man aged 50 or older with active or convalescent COVID-19. The CDR3 is CASSHIPGGGYTF. The DNA sequence is TGTGCCAGCAGCCACATACCGGGGGGAGGCTACACCTTC. Reference TRBV7-9 and TRBJ1-2 genes cover what lies past the CDR3, so the full variable domain is DTGVSQNPRHKITKRGQNVTFRCDPISEHNRLYWYRQTLGQGPEFLTYFQNEAQLEKSRLLSDRFSAERPKGSFSTLEIQRTEQGDSAMYLCASSHIPGGGYTFGSGTRLTVV.